These 10 T cell receptor beta chains originate from one sample sequenced in a study of quantifying T cell responses using KT2 cells. On the study more broadly: RNA was reverse transcribed with TCR alpha and beta constant-region primers.

The cDNA 3' end received a ligated oligonucleotide with a UMI. An equimolar mix of RC1.1 and RC1.2 primed the beta chain across TRBC1 and TRBC2. TCRdb re-called the UMI-ligation and nested PCR reads through MiXCR, storing one row per CDR3 protein. The table records approximately 57,000 distinct CDR3 sequences, 9% to 15% of them present only once. Specimen: PBMCs spiked with cells of the T cell clone KT2. The receptors stem from a human donor.

The V gene is TRBV6-5, the J gene TRBJ1-3; perhaps TRBD1 as D (5 bases). The V gene lost 2 bases and the J gene lost 4 bases, with 12 bases spanning the gap. This CDR3 is built from 15 residues. Per the germline V gene, CDR1 is MNHEY and CDR2 is SVGAGI. CDR3 residues: CASSYDGTVGNTIYF. CDR3 sequence (DNA): TGTGCCAGCAGTTACGACGGGACCGTAGGAAACACCATATATTTT.

This clonotype was detected a few times. The chain combines TRBV2 with TRBJ2-3; D is ambiguous. This CDR3 is built from 12 residues. With 6 bases removed from V and 6 bases from J, the gap between germline ends came to 10 bases. Germline V gives CDR1 SNHLY, CDR2 FYNNEI. The CDR3: CASRKASDTQYF. DNA for the CDR3: TGTGCCAGCAGGAAGGCGTCCGATACGCAGTATTTT.

The chain joins TRBV12-3 or TRBV12-4 to TRBJ2-6; D is perhaps TRBD1 or TRBD2 (6 bases each). Trimming cost V 2 bases and J 2 bases, with 7 bases left between them. The CDR3 covers 15 residues. CDR3 nucleotide sequence: TGTGCCAGCAGTTTAAGGGGGGCTGGGGCCAACGTCCTGACTTTC. It specifies CASSLRGAGANVLTF.

This clonotype was detected a few times. CDR3 bases: TGTGCCAGCAGTGTTTCAATTAGCGGGAGGGAGTCGAACACCGGGGAGCTGTTTTTT. Amino acids: CASSVSISGRESNTGELFF. V usage is TRBV2 and J usage is TRBJ2-2; 11 bases map to TRBD2. In germline, CDR1 is SNHLY, CDR2 FYNNEI. After removal of 4 bases from V and 0 bases from J, the junction contained 10 bases not matched to a gene. There are 19 residues in the CDR3.

This clonotype qualifies as medium-sized. J is TRBJ1-2 and V is TRBV29-1; D call uncertain. The germline V gene has CDR1 SQVTM and CDR2 ANQGSEA. With 4 bases removed from V and 6 bases from J, the gap between germline ends came to 9 bases. The CDR3 is 11 amino acids. CDR3 residues: CSVVWGNGYTF. CDR3 DNA: TGCAGCGTTGTCTGGGGTAATGGCTACACCTTC.

There are a few counts of this clonotype. The chain combines TRBV29-1 with TRBJ2-1; 12 bases match TRBD2. The junction had 1 base not matched to a gene; V was cut back by 4 bases and J by 6 bases. This CDR3 region has 13 residues. Germline lookup yields CDR1 SQVTM and CDR2 ANQGSEA. This chain's CDR3 is CSVGTSGVNEQFF. The CDR3 DNA reads TGCAGCGTTGGGACTAGCGGGGTCAATGAGCAGTTCTTC.

This clonotype came up a few times. The gene calls are TRBV7-3 and TRBJ2-1; maybe TRBD1 (5 bases). V lost 2 bases, J lost 14 bases, and 19 bases lay in between. The CDR3 covers 14 residues. Germline-derived CDR1 and CDR2 are SGHTA and FQGTGA. CDR3 coding DNA: TGTGCCAGCAGCTTATCCCCAGGCAGGGCAATCAAGTTCTTC. Its translation is CASSLSPGRAIKFF.

This clonotype was recorded a few times. This chain's CDR3 is CASSGPGENEQYF. CDR3 sequence (DNA): TGTGCCAGCAGCGGGCCGGGCGAGAACGAGCAGTACTTC. The rearrangement joins TRBV7-6 to TRBJ2-7; D uncertain. Germline V CDR1 and CDR2: SGHVS, FNYEAQ. The CDR3 is 13 amino acids. V was pared by 5 bases and J by 5 bases, with 13 bases between. The whole variable domain, filled in from reference TRBV7-6 and TRBJ2-7, reads GAGVSQSPRYKVTKRGQDVALRCDPISGHVSLYWYRQALGQGPEFLTYFNYEAQQDKSGLPNDRFSAERPEGSISTLTIQRTEQRDSAMYRCASSGPGENEQYFGPGTRLTVT.

This clonotype was picked up many times. The chain recombines TRBV28 with TRBJ1-1; D gene uncertain. The CDR3 has 14 residues. Germline V gene data show CDR1 as MDHEN and CDR2 as SYDVKM. The V and J ends lost 4 bases and 2 bases respectively, with 11 bases between them. The CDR3, as DNA: TGTGCCAGCAGTTACAGCAGGCGTAACACTGAAGCTTTCTTT. It translates to CASSYSRRNTEAFF.

The V and J genes are TRBV5-1 and TRBJ2-3; D assignment may be TRBD1 or TRBD2 (5 bases each). The CDR3 covers 15 residues. The V and J ends lost 6 bases and 0 bases respectively, with 14 bases between them. CDR1 is SGHRS and CDR2 is YFSETQ in the germline V gene. The CDR3 region has the DNA TGCGCCAGCACGGAAGACGGGGCTAGCACAGATACGCAGTATTTT. As protein: CASTEDGASTDTQYF.